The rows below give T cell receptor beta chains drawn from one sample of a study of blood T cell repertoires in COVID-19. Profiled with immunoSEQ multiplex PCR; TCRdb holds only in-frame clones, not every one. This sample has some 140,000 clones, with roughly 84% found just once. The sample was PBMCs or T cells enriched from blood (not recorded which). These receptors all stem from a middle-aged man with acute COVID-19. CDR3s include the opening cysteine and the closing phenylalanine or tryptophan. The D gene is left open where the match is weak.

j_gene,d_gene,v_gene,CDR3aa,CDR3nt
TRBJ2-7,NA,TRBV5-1,CASSPLGQLQYF,TGCGCCAGCAGCCCATTAGGACAGTTGCAGTACTTC
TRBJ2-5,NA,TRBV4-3,CASSQLYHGRETQYF,TGCGCCAGCAGCCAATTGTATCACGGCAGGGAGACCCAGTACTTC
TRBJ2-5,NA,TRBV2,CASSVSRQETQYF,TGTGCCAGCAGTGTTTCCAGGCAAGAGACCCAGTACTTC
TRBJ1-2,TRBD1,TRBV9,CASSAGTAYGYTF,TGTGCCAGCAGCGCCGGGACAGCCTATGGCTACACCTTC
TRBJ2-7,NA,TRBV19,CASSIRTATYEQYF,TGTGCCAGTAGTATCCGGACAGCGACCTACGAGCAGTACTTC
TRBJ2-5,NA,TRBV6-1,CASSDWDFRPQETQYF,TGTGCCAGCAGTGATTGGGACTTTCGCCCCCAAGAGACCCAGTACTTC
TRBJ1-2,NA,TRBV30,CAWSRGSLVGYTF,TGTGCCTGGAGTCGAGGGTCTCTAGTTGGCTACACCTTC
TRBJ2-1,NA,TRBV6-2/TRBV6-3,CASSYSSRSSSYNEQFF,TGTGCCAGCAGTTACTCTAGCCGCTCGAGCTCCTACAATGAGCAGTTCTTC
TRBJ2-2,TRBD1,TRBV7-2,CASSEGAEAGELFF,TGTGCCAGCAGCGAGGGGGCCGAGGCCGGGGAGCTGTTTTTT
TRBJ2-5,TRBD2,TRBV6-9,CASSSIHTSGGPLYQETQYF,TGTGCCAGCAGTTCAATACATACTAGCGGGGGTCCCCTGTACCAAGAGACCCAGTACTTC
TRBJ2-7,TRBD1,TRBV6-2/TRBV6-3,CASSPAGTGFNYEQYF,TGTGCCAGCAGTCCGGCAGGGACAGGGTTTAACTACGAGCAGTACTTC